This T cell receptor (beta chain) originates from a study of T cells in Graves' hyperthyroidism and ophthalmopathy. It was RNA transcripts that yielded the amplified TCR beta CDR3 regions. Carried out on the TCR CDR3, a first-round RT-PCR used the HTBI primer set. Using its own MiXCR run on the multiplex PCR reads, TCRdb lists one record per CDR3 protein. The sample holds around 440,000 distinct CDR3 sequences, about a sixth seen once. Newly diagnosed hyperthyroidism, duration under 2 months, in patients aged 18 to 65. This clonotype has at least ten counts. The V end lost 7 bases, the J end lost 1 base, and 16 bases lay between the germline ends. The CDR3 has 15 amino acids. Germline V lookup: CDR1 ENHRY, CDR2 SYGVKD.

The source material was blood. This TCR was sampled from a woman under 30 with Graves' hyperthyroidism. This sequence joins TRBV10-3 and TRBJ1-1; no reliable D call. CDR3 in DNA: TGTGCCATCACCTATTCCGAAAGGCGGAACACTGAAGCTTTCTTT. This encodes CAITYSERRNTEAFF.